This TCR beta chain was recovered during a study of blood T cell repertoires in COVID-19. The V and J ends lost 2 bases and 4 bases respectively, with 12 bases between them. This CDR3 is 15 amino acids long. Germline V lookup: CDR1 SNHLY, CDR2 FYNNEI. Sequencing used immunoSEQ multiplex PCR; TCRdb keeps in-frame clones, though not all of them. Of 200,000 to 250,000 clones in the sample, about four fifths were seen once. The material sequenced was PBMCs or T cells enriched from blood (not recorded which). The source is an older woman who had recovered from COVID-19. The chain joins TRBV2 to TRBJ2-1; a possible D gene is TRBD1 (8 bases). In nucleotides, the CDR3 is TGTGCCAGCAGTGAAAAACAGGGGGGGTACAATGAGCAGTTCTTC. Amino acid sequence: CASSEKQGGYNEQFF.